The 22 T cell receptor beta chains listed next were all sequenced from one sample in a study of human T cells and chemical hapten exposure. Time point described: patch test 3, about 24 weeks after DPC sensitization. Specified treatment: therapeutic diphenylcyclopropenone sensitization with weekly scalp DPC. TCRdb reprocessed the RACE reads via MiXCR and lists one record per CDR3 protein. This table holds about 170,000 distinct CDR3 sequences, around a quarter found once. Sequencing used whole blood, obtained in connection with sensitization to the hapten diphenylcyclopropenone (DPC). The receptors come from a woman aged 18-30 years with alopecia areata. Some clones in this sample may be carry-over from other donors' samples.

This chain joins TRBV6-5 and TRBJ2-3, with TRBD2 identical over 12 bases. Germline lookup yields CDR1 MNHEY and CDR2 SVGAGI. The CDR3 spans 17 residues. V lost 6 bases to trimming and J lost 2 bases; unmatched junction nucleotides: 9. DNA for the CDR3: TGTGCCAGCAGACTAGCGGGGGGACTTAGCCCCACAGATACGCAGTATTTT. It specifies CASRLAGGLSPTDTQYF.

The V and J genes are TRBV7-2 and TRBJ2-3, with 10 bases fitting TRBD2. V lost 5 bases and J lost 3; bases outside the gene matches: 8. The CDR3 extends over 16 amino acids. Germline-derived CDR1 and CDR2 are SGHTA and FQGNSA. CDR3 sequence: CASSVSSGRRTDTQYF. As DNA, the CDR3 is TGTGCCAGCAGCGTCAGTAGCGGGAGGAGGACAGATACGCAGTATTTT.

This chain connects TRBV9 to TRBJ2-3, with TRBD2 matching over 9 bases. This CDR3 region has 16 residues. The V gene's germline CDR1 is SGDLS and CDR2 YYNGEE. V shed 0 bases, J shed 2 bases, and the junction held 4 bases outside the gene matches. This CDR3 is CASSVEGLAFTDTQYF. Here the CDR3 DNA reads TGTGCCAGCAGCGTAGAAGGACTAGCGTTCACAGATACGCAGTATTTT.

The chain recombines TRBV20-1 with TRBJ1-1; D ambiguous. V was pared by 5 bases and J by 6 bases, with 13 bases between. CDR3 size: 12 residues. Germline V gene data show CDR1 as DFQATT and CDR2 as SNEGSKA (reference sequence). The CDR3 sequence is CSAPYLSAEAFF. The DNA for the CDR3 is TGCAGTGCTCCCTATTTGTCCGCTGAAGCTTTCTTT.

The V call is TRBV7-2, the J call TRBJ2-1; the match to TRBD2 covers 11 bases. CDR3 length: 16 residues. V was clipped by 5 bases and J by 6 bases; unmatched bases: 9. CDR1 and CDR2 (germline): SGHTA, FQGNSA. CDR3 DNA sequence: TGTGCCAGCAGCCCGACCATCGGGACTAGCGGCAATGAGCAGTTCTTC. As protein: CASSPTIGTSGNEQFF.

The V and J genes are TRBV7-6 and TRBJ2-2; 7 nucleotides line up with TRBD2. Germline V gene lookup returns CDR1 SGHVS and CDR2 FNYEAQ. The CDR3 loop spans 14 amino acids. Trimming took 5 bases from V and 6 from J; bases not matched to a gene: 6. The CDR3 nucleotides read TGTGCCAGCAGCCCCCAGCGGGACCCCGGGGAGCTGTTTTTT. Its protein product is CASSPQRDPGELFF.

The chain is built from TRBV6-1 and TRBJ1-5; D may be TRBD1 (6 bases). Looked up from germline, CDR1 is MNHNS and CDR2 is SASEGT. The ends were cut back, 8 bases at V and 2 bases at J, with 13 bases in the middle. The CDR3 runs to 14 residues. CDR3 sequence reads: CASGQGRGNQPQHF. The CDR3 DNA reads as TGTGCCAGCGGTCAGGGGCGAGGCAATCAGCCCCAGCATTTT.

The CDR3 reads CASSEWMDEKLFF. The CDR3 nucleotides read TGTGCCAGCAGTGAGTGGATGGATGAAAAACTGTTTTTT. The rearrangement uses TRBV25-1 and TRBJ1-4, with no clear D. Germline CDR1 and CDR2: MGHDK and SYGVNS. V was pared by 3 bases and J by 6 bases, with 8 bases between. CDR3 length: 13 amino acids.

This rearrangement joins TRBV27 to TRBJ1-1; D might be TRBD1 (6 bases). Germline V lookup: CDR1 MNHEY, CDR2 SMNVEV (reference sequence). CDR3 length: 15 residues. Trimming removed 3 bases at V and 6 bases at J, with 17 bases between. The CDR3 DNA is TGTGCCAGCAGTTTGCCGGGACAAGGTATCGCTGAAGCTTTCTTT. It is translated as CASSLPGQGIAEAFF.

The CDR3 sequence: CASKFTQGSGELFF. CDR3 nucleotide sequence: TGTGCCAGCAAATTCACCCAGGGCTCCGGGGAGCTGTTTTTT. V gene TRBV2 combines with J gene TRBJ2-2, with D tentatively TRBD1 (5 bases). Trimming took off 7 bases at V and 6 bases at J, with 15 bases between the two ends. From germline, CDR1 is SNHLY and CDR2 FYNNEI. CDR3 length equals 14 residues. The variable domain in full, with the rest retrieved from reference TRBV2 and TRBJ2-2, is EPEVTQTPSHQVTQMGQEVILRCVPISNHLYFYWYRQILGQKVEFLVSFYNNEISEKSEIFDDQFSVERPDGSNFTLKIRSTKLEDSAMYFCASKFTQGSGELFFGEGSRLTVL.

V usage is TRBV4-1 and J usage is TRBJ2-1; 11 positions match TRBD2. The CDR3 is made up of 12 amino acids. Trimming took 5 bases from V and 14 from J; bases not matched to a gene: 5. The germline CDR1 and CDR2 sequences are MGHRA and YSYEKL. The CDR3: CASSLAGGPEFF. The CDR3 DNA reads TGCGCCAGCAGCTTAGCGGGGGGGCCTGAGTTCTTC.

The J gene is TRBJ2-1, the V gene TRBV4-2; D is possibly TRBD2 (6 bases). The V gene lost 0 bases and the J gene lost 2 bases, with 11 bases spanning the gap. CDR1 LGHNA and CDR2 YNFKEQ come from the germline V gene. The length of the CDR3 is 16 residues. CDR3 loop: CASSQDPGTAYNEQFF. CDR3 bases: TGTGCCAGCAGCCAAGACCCAGGGACTGCCTACAATGAGCAGTTCTTC.

This clonotype was recorded only once. The chain is built from TRBV7-6 and TRBJ2-7; the D gene is possibly TRBD2 (6 bases). Trimming shortened V by 5 bases and J by 6 bases, and 17 bases separated the two germline ends. CDR1 is SGHVS and CDR2 is FNYEAQ in the germline V gene. The CDR3 spans 14 residues. CDR3 region: CASSPTSPYGEQYF. The CDR3 coding sequence is TGTGCCAGCAGCCCTACTAGCCCCTATGGCGAGCAGTACTTC.

The chain recombines TRBV29-1 with TRBJ2-2, with TRBD2 matching over 10 bases. V was clipped by 7 bases and J by 8 bases; unmatched bases: 7. Germline CDR1 is SQVTM and CDR2 is ANQGSEA. This CDR3 is built from 13 residues. The chain's CDR3 is CSGTSGSPGELFF. The CDR3 DNA reads TGCAGCGGGACTAGCGGATCACCAGGGGAGCTGTTTTTT.

This clonotype has a handful of counts. The CDR3 loop reads CSAPGLAAAYEQYF. CDR3 bases: TGCAGTGCCCCGGGACTAGCGGCAGCCTACGAGCAGTACTTC. The V call is TRBV20-1, the J call TRBJ2-7; 11 nucleotides align to TRBD2. Germline V gives CDR1 DFQATT, CDR2 SNEGSKA (reference sequence). The junction had 6 bases not matched to a gene; V was cut back by 6 bases and J by 2 bases. This CDR3 comprises 14 residues.

This rearrangement joins TRBV27 to TRBJ2-7, with D tentatively TRBD2 (5 bases). This CDR3 has 15 residues. V was clipped by 0 bases and J by 2 bases, with 11 bases between them. Germline values: CDR1 MNHEY, CDR2 SMNVEV (reference sequence). The CDR3 DNA follows: TGTGCCAGCAGTTTATCTGTCGGGAACACCTACGAGCAGTACTTC. Protein sequence: CASSLSVGNTYEQYF.

V is TRBV27 and J is TRBJ2-4, with 7 bases that match TRBD1. CDR1 is MNHEY and CDR2 is SMNVEV in the germline V gene (reference sequence). The CDR3 length is 16 residues. The trim removed 4 bases at V and 4 bases at J, leaving 10 bases unmatched. Here the CDR3 DNA reads TGTGCCAGCAGTTCCTCGAGACAGGGCCTAAAAAACATTCAGTACTTC. This sequence encodes CASSSSRQGLKNIQYF.

This clonotype was found a few times. V and J are TRBV20-1 and TRBJ2-5, with 10 bases aligning to TRBD1. The germline V gene encodes CDR1 DFQATT and CDR2 SNEGSKA (reference sequence). Trimming removed 5 bases from V and 5 bases from J; junction bases left unmatched: 17. CDR3 length equals 17 residues. The CDR3 sequence is CSAGLTPPGTGEETQYF. CDR3 bases: TGCAGTGCTGGGCTCACTCCTCCCGGGACAGGGGAGGAGACCCAGTACTTC.

The chain has TRBV11-2 and TRBJ1-3, with D perhaps matching TRBD1 (5 bases). Germline V gives CDR1 SGHAT, CDR2 FQNNGV. With 8 bases removed from V and 2 bases from J, the gap between germline ends came to 13 bases. This CDR3 region has 14 residues. The chain's CDR3 is CASGIWGAGNTIYF. CDR3 in DNA: TGTGCCAGCGGGATTTGGGGGGCTGGAAACACCATATATTTT. Complete variable domain (other parts from reference TRBV11-2 and TRBJ1-3): EAGVAQSPRYKIIEKRQSVAFWCNPISGHATLYWYQQILGQGPKLLIQFQNNGVVDDSQLPKDRFSAERLKGVDSTLKIQPAKLEDSAVYLCASGIWGAGNTIYFGEGSWLTVV.

This clonotype was observed a single time. The chain carries TRBV4-1 and TRBJ1-1; D is unresolved. Germline V lookup: CDR1 MGHRA, CDR2 YSYEKL. Trimming shortened V by 0 bases and J by 1 base, and 15 bases separated the two germline ends. This CDR3 contains 17 residues. The CDR3 spells CASSQESFSGPNTEAFF. The CDR3 DNA reads as TGCGCCAGCAGCCAAGAGTCTTTTTCAGGACCGAACACTGAAGCTTTCTTT.

The chain has TRBV6-2 or TRBV6-3 and TRBJ2-3; D is tentatively TRBD1 or TRBD2 (5 bases each). The CDR3 has 13 residues. Per the germline V gene, CDR1 is MNHEY and CDR2 is SVGEGT. V lost 6 bases, J lost 15 bases, and 22 bases lay in between. CDR3 residues: CASREPPGPRLYF. The DNA for the CDR3 is TGTGCCAGCAGAGAGCCTCCGGGACCTAGGCTTTATTTT.

With regard to this clonotype: A clone one base away is much larger, so this may be a read error. V and J are TRBV7-3 and TRBJ1-1; 7 bases fit TRBD1. CDR1 is SGHTA and CDR2 is FQGTGA in the germline V gene. V lost 3 bases, J lost 1 base, and 2 bases stayed unmatched. The CDR3 has 14 residues. In DNA, the CDR3 is TGTGCCAGCAGCTTTGGGACAGCGAACACTGAAGCTTTCTTT. The encoded protein is CASSFGTANTEAFF.